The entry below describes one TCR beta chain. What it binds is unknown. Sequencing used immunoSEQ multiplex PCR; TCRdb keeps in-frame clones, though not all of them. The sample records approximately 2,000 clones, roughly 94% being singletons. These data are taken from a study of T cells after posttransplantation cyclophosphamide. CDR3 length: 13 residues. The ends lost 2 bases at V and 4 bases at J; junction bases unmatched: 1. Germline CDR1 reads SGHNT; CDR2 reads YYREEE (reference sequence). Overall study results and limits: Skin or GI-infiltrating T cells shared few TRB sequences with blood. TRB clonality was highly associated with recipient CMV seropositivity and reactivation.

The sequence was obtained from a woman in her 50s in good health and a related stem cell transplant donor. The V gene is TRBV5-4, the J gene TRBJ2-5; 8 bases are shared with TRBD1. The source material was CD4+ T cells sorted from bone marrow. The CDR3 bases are TGTGCCAGCAGCTTACAGGGGGGAGAGACCCAGTACTTC. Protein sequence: CASSLQGGETQYF.